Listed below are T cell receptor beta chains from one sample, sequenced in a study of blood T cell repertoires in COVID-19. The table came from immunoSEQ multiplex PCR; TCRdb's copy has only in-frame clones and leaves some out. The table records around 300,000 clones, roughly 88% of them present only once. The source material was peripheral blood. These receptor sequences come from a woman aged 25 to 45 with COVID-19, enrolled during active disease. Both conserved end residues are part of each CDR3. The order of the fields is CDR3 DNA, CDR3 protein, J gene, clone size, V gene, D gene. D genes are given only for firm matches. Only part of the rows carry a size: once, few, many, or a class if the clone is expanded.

TGTGCCAGCAGCTTATGGCAGAACACTGAAGCTTTCTTT | CASSLWQNTEAFF | TRBJ1-1 | NA | TRBV7-9 | NA
TGTGCCAGCAGAAGAACGGGGAACACTGAAGCTTTCTTT | CASRRTGNTEAFF | TRBJ1-1 | NA | TRBV6-5 | NA
TGCGCCAGCAGCTTGGACAGGGGCCGTGGGTCACCCCTCCACTTT | CASSLDRGRGSPLHF | TRBJ1-6 | NA | TRBV5-1 | TRBD1
TGTGCCAGCAGTCTTTACAGGGGGGCTAACTATGGCTACACCTTC | CASSLYRGANYGYTF | TRBJ1-2 | NA | TRBV28 | TRBD1
TGTGCCAGCAGTTACGATGGACAGGGGGCAGGTGGCTACACCTTC | CASSYDGQGAGGYTF | TRBJ1-2 | NA | TRBV6-5 | TRBD1
TGTGCCAGCAGTTCCGGGACAGGGGGGAACACTGAAGCTTTCTTT | CASSSGTGGNTEAFF | TRBJ1-1 | NA | TRBV6-5 | TRBD1
TGTGCCACCAGTGATTTGGGGGGCAGTGAGCAGTTCTTC | CATSDLGGSEQFF | TRBJ2-1 | NA | TRBV24-1 | NA
TGTGCCAGCAGCAAAAGAAGATGGGACAGGGGGAAGGAAGGCTACACCTTC | CASSKRRWDRGKEGYTF | TRBJ1-2 | NA | TRBV21-1 | NA
TGCGCCAGCATCGCGAGGATGGTGTCGGGGAGTTATATCAATGAGCAGTTCTTC | CASIARMVSGSYINEQFF | TRBJ2-1 | NA | TRBV5-1 | NA
TGTGCCAGCAGCTCCCGAGCGTGGGGACTCTCTGGAAACACCATATATTTT | CASSSRAWGLSGNTIYF | TRBJ1-3 | NA | TRBV11-2 | NA
TGTGCCTGGAGCCTAGTGAACACCGGGGAGCTGTTTTTT | CAWSLVNTGELFF | TRBJ2-2 | NA | TRBV30 | NA
TGTGCCAGCAGCTACCGACAGGGCAGTTCACCCCTCCACTTT | CASSYRQGSSPLHF | TRBJ1-6 | NA | TRBV14 | TRBD1
TGTGCCAGTAAGGGGGTCTCTTTGTTCTTC | CASKGVSLFF | TRBJ2-1 | NA | TRBV19 | NA
TGTGCCAGCAGTCTAGACAGGGGAAGATCCTCTATCGGTCAGCCCCAGCATTTT | CASSLDRGRSSIGQPQHF | TRBJ1-5 | NA | TRBV6-6 | TRBD1
TGTGCCAGCAGCTTAGATCAGGTCTACACTGAAGCTTTCTTT | CASSLDQVYTEAFF | TRBJ1-1 | NA | TRBV11-2 | NA
TGTGCCAGCAGCAAACCCACTAGCGGGGGCGACACAGATACGCAGTATTTT | CASSKPTSGGDTDTQYF | TRBJ2-3 | NA | TRBV21-1 | NA
TGTGCCAGCAGCGTAGAGGGGGGACAGGTGGATGGCTACACCTTC | CASSVEGGQVDGYTF | TRBJ1-2 | NA | TRBV9 | TRBD1
TGTGCCAGCAGCCAAAGCAGCGGGGGGGTTACCAGGTTTTACGAGACCCAGTACTTC | CASSQSSGGVTRFYETQYF | TRBJ2-5 | NA | TRBV4-2 | TRBD2
NA | CASSTSDSNEKLFF | TRBJ1-4 | NA | TRBV3-1/TRBV3-2 | NA
TGTGCCAGCAGCTTGATGGGGAGATCAGGCAATGAGCAGTTCTTC | CASSLMGRSGNEQFF | TRBJ2-1 | NA | TRBV5-4 | NA
TGTGCCAGCACCCCCAGGGTTTTTAGTAATCAGCCCCAGCATTTT | CASTPRVFSNQPQHF | TRBJ1-5 | NA | TRBV6-5 | NA
TGTGCCAGCAGCCCCTTGGGGACAGGATTAAATGGCTACACCTTC | CASSPLGTGLNGYTF | TRBJ1-2 | NA | TRBV9 | TRBD1
TGCAGCGCTCGACTAGCGGGGAGAGAGCAGTTCTTC | CSARLAGREQFF | TRBJ2-1 | NA | TRBV29-1 | TRBD2
TGTGCCAGCAGTGAAGCCCTCGGGACAGGCGGTGGCTACACCTTC | CASSEALGTGGGYTF | TRBJ1-2 | NA | TRBV6-1 | TRBD1
TGTGCCAGCAGCTGGGGGACAGGATGGGATGAGCAGTTCTTC | CASSWGTGWDEQFF | TRBJ2-1 | once | TRBV11-2 | TRBD1
TGTGCCAGCACCCCAGGGCCCGGGGCCAACGTCCTGACTTTC | CASTPGPGANVLTF | TRBJ2-6 | NA | TRBV2 | NA
TGTGCCAGCGTCGACAGGAATCTAGCCAAAAACATTCAGTACTTC | CASVDRNLAKNIQYF | TRBJ2-4 | few | TRBV6-5 | NA
TGTGCCAGCAGCTTAAACAGGGGAGGAGATACGCAGTATTTT | CASSLNRGGDTQYF | TRBJ2-3 | NA | TRBV11-2 | NA
TGTGCCAGCAGCTGGGACAGACTCAATCAGCCCCAGCATTTT | CASSWDRLNQPQHF | TRBJ1-5 | NA | TRBV7-2 | TRBD1
TGTGCCAGTAGTATCTCGACGGGTGATGACTATGGCTACACCTTC | CASSISTGDDYGYTF | TRBJ1-2 | NA | TRBV19 | NA
TGTGCCAGCAGCTGGGGACTCGACAGGGGGCCCTCTGGAAACACCATATATTTT | CASSWGLDRGPSGNTIYF | TRBJ1-3 | NA | TRBV5-6 | TRBD1
TGTGCCAGCAGTGCGAACAGTCTAAATTCACCCCTCCACTTT | CASSANSLNSPLHF | TRBJ1-6 | NA | TRBV2 | NA
TGTGCTAGTGGTCCCCGGACAGGGGGTTACGGCTACACCTTC | CASGPRTGGYGYTF | TRBJ1-2 | NA | TRBV12-5 | TRBD1
TGTGCTAGTGGTTCCCCCATAAACACCATATATTTT | CASGSPINTIYF | TRBJ1-3 | NA | TRBV12-5 | NA
TGTGCCAGCAGTATCCAAGGGGGACACACAGATACGCAGTATTTT | CASSIQGGHTDTQYF | TRBJ2-3 | NA | TRBV27 | NA
TGTGCCAGCAGTAAACAGGGAAGCTCTGGAAACACCATATATTTT | CASSKQGSSGNTIYF | TRBJ1-3 | once | TRBV27 | NA
TGTGCCAGCAGCTTAGACGTACGACTCTCTGGAAACACCATATATTTT | CASSLDVRLSGNTIYF | TRBJ1-3 | few | TRBV11-3 | NA
TGTGCCACCAGGGACAGTAGTTATGGCTACACCTTC | CATRDSSYGYTF | TRBJ1-2 | NA | TRBV24-1 | NA
TGTGCCAGCAGTTTTAGAGCAGGGGACAGGGGGAATTCACCCCTCCACTTT | CASSFRAGDRGNSPLHF | TRBJ1-6 | once | TRBV27 | TRBD1
TGTGCCAGCAGTGAAGCCGTGACAGGGATCCAGCCCCAGCATTTT | CASSEAVTGIQPQHF | TRBJ1-5 | NA | TRBV6-1 | TRBD1
TGTGCCAGCAGTCCTACACTAGCGGGGGGTAACGAGCAGTACTTC | CASSPTLAGGNEQYF | TRBJ2-7 | once | TRBV2 | TRBD2
TGTGCCAGCAGTTATGGAGCGGGGGGTACCCTGGGGCGAGTCTTC | CASSYGAGGTLGRVF | TRBJ2-1 | NA | TRBV6-2/TRBV6-3 | TRBD2
TGTGCCAGCGGGGCTGCGGCGGGGGGGAATGAGCAGTTCTTC | CASGAAAGGNEQFF | TRBJ2-1 | NA | TRBV7-2 | TRBD2
TGTGCCAGCAGCCAAGATCTTCGGGGCAGGGGCTATGGCTACACCTTC | CASSQDLRGRGYGYTF | TRBJ1-2 | once | TRBV3-1/TRBV3-2 | NA
TGTGCCAGCGGACAGGGCGGTGAAAAACTGTTTTTT | CASGQGGEKLFF | TRBJ1-4 | NA | TRBV5-5 | TRBD1
TGTGCCAGCAGCTCAAGGGAGGAACAGCCCCAGCATTTT | CASSSREEQPQHF | TRBJ1-5 | NA | TRBV13 | NA
TGTGCCAGCAGTTACTCGGGGGGGATCTCGGAACCCCAGCATTTT | CASSYSGGISEPQHF | TRBJ1-5 | few | TRBV6-2/TRBV6-3 | NA
TGTGCCAGCAGCCCGCGTGCTGCCGGGGAGCTGTTTTTT | CASSPRAAGELFF | TRBJ2-2 | NA | TRBV9 | NA
TGTGCCAGTAGTATCCCCTCTACAGGGGAAAGGAATCAGCCCCAGCATTTT | CASSIPSTGERNQPQHF | TRBJ1-5 | few | TRBV19 | TRBD1
TGCGCCAGCAGCCAGGGGAGGGGAGTCCGAAACTATGGCTACACCTTC | CASSQGRGVRNYGYTF | TRBJ1-2 | NA | TRBV5-1 | NA
TGTGCCAGCAGCTCCCCGGGGACAGGGGGAAAGACCCAGTACTTC | CASSSPGTGGKTQYF | TRBJ2-5 | NA | TRBV11-2 | TRBD1
TGTGCCTGGCGTTACAGGGGTTCTGAAGCTTTCTTT | CAWRYRGSEAFF | TRBJ1-1 | NA | TRBV30 | TRBD1
TGTGCCAGCAGTCACAAGAACGGAAACACCATATATTTT | CASSHKNGNTIYF | TRBJ1-3 | NA | TRBV12-3/TRBV12-4 | NA
TGTGCCAGCAGCAAGACTAGCGGGGCGGTCAATGAGCAGTTCTTC | CASSKTSGAVNEQFF | TRBJ2-1 | NA | TRBV9 | TRBD2